The 26 T cell receptor beta chains below come from one sample, sequenced in a study of patients and donors after allogeneic stem cell transplantation. In TCRdb, the RT-PCR reads were re-called with MiXCR into one record per CDR3 protein. In the table there are about a million distinct CDR3 sequences, approximately 19% of which are singletons. The source material was blood, either unsorted or a sorted T cell fraction (not recorded which). The receptor set was obtained from a human donor who was either an allogeneic HSCT recipient or a stem cell or donor lymphocyte infusion donor (not recorded which). It is not recorded whose cells these are; they may come from a transplant donor.

V and J are TRBV24-1 and TRBJ2-1, with TRBD2 as a possible D gene (5 bases). This CDR3 has 16 residues. V lost 3 bases, J lost 7 bases, and 18 bases lay in between. CDR1 is KGHDR, CDR2 SFDVKD, per germline. This chain's CDR3 is CATSDPQGPGENEQFF. Here the CDR3 DNA reads TGTGCCACCAGTGATCCCCAAGGGCCCGGGGAGAATGAGCAGTTCTTC.

At least ten counts were recorded for this clonotype. The chain carries TRBV12-3 or TRBV12-4 and TRBJ1-1; no reliable D call. The CDR3 extends over 13 amino acids. The ends were cut back, 7 bases at V and 6 bases at J, with 15 bases in the middle. CDR3 in DNA: TGTGCCAGCACCCCTGTTAAGACGGCTGAAGCTTTCTTT. Protein product: CASTPVKTAEAFF.

Ten or more counts support this clonotype. This chain's CDR3 is CASSSTRTLLFF. The CDR3 DNA follows: TGTGCCAGCAGTTCGACCCGTACTTTGCTGTTTTTT. The chain joins TRBV12-3 or TRBV12-4 to TRBJ1-4; no definite D call. V lost 4 bases to trimming and J lost 14 bases, with 14 bases between them. The CDR3 runs 12 residues.

This clonotype was detected a few times. The genes are TRBV7-2 and TRBJ2-3; D not resolved. Germline values: CDR1 SGHTA, CDR2 FQGNSA. Trimming took off 8 bases at V and 6 bases at J, with 18 bases between the two ends. The CDR3 covers 14 residues. CDR3 sequence reads: CASGTRTFGDTQYF. In DNA form, the CDR3 reads TGTGCCAGCGGAACACGGACGTTCGGGGATACGCAGTATTTT. The whole variable domain, filled in from reference TRBV7-2 and TRBJ2-3, reads GAGVSQSPSNKVTEKGKDVELRCDPISGHTALYWYRQSLGQGLEFLIYFQGNSAPDKSGLPSDRFSAERTGGSVSTLTIQRTQQEDSAVYLCASGTRTFGDTQYFGPGTRLTVL.

This clonotype has ten or more counts. This chain joins TRBV27 and TRBJ1-3; no firm D call. Trimming shortened V by 2 bases and J by 4 bases, and 9 bases separated the two germline ends. The CDR3 totals 14 residues. The germline CDR1 and CDR2 sequences are MNHEY and SMNVEV (reference sequence). As DNA, the CDR3 is TGTGCCAGCAGTTTACTAGGACGAGGAAACACCATATATTTT. This sequence encodes CASSLLGRGNTIYF.

The chain recombines TRBV24-1 with TRBJ2-3; D not resolved. The ends were cut back, 0 bases at V and 7 bases at J, with 10 bases in the middle. CDR3 size: 14 residues. Germline-derived CDR1 and CDR2 are KGHDR and SFDVKD. The CDR3 protein is CATSDLGGGYTQYF. In nucleotides, the CDR3 is TGTGCCACCAGTGATTTGGGTGGCGGTTATACGCAGTATTTT.

The chain combines TRBV7-2 with TRBJ1-2, with D perhaps matching TRBD1 (6 bases). V lost 3 bases and J 9 bases, leaving 14 bases between the germline ends. The CDR3 consists of 13 residues. Germline values: CDR1 SGHTA, CDR2 FQGNSA. The CDR3 nucleotides are TGTGCCAGCAGCTTGACAGGTCCGAGCAGCTACACCTTC. Its protein is CASSLTGPSSYTF.

This clonotype turned up a few times. This chain joins TRBV5-1 and TRBJ2-3; 7 bases align to TRBD1. Trimming took 4 bases from V and 2 from J; bases not matched to a gene: 7. Germline V gene lookup returns CDR1 SGHRS and CDR2 YFSETQ. This CDR3 spans 15 amino acids. CDR3: CASSRGTAFTDTQYF. The CDR3 nucleotides are TGCGCCAGCAGCCGAGGGACAGCCTTCACAGATACGCAGTATTTT.

This clonotype is a singleton in its sample. This rearrangement joins TRBV4-2 to TRBJ2-2; D is possibly TRBD1 (7 bases). The germline gives CDR1 LGHNA, CDR2 YNFKEQ. This CDR3 is built from 13 residues. Trimming stripped 2 bases from V and 7 bases from J, with 8 bases between. CDR3 coding DNA: TGTGCCAGCAGCCAACAGGGGGGCGGGGAGCTGTTTTTT. This translates into CASSQQGGGELFF.

Ten or more counts support this clonotype. This chain links TRBV5-1 with TRBJ2-1; 8 bases align to TRBD2. In germline, CDR1 is SGHRS, CDR2 YFSETQ. This CDR3 region has 14 residues. Trimming removed 4 bases from V and 4 bases from J; junction bases left unmatched: 4. The CDR3 DNA reads TGCGCCAGCAGCCCGGGACTAGTATACAATGAGCAGTTCTTC. It specifies CASSPGLVYNEQFF.

This chain uses TRBV29-1 with TRBJ2-7; D is perhaps TRBD2 (6 bases). The V end was cut by 2 bases, the J end by 3 bases, with 11 bases between. Germline V CDR1 and CDR2: SQVTM, ANQGSEA. This CDR3 has 13 residues. CDR3 coding DNA: TGCAGCGTTGAAAGGGAGGCCGGCTACGAGCAGTACTTC. Translated, it gives CSVEREAGYEQYF.

V is TRBV5-1 and J is TRBJ1-1; D remains unclear. Germline V gene data show CDR1 as SGHRS and CDR2 as YFSETQ. The CDR3 loop spans 14 amino acids. V gave up 0 bases and J gave up 4 bases, with 10 bases separating them. CDR3: CASSLVSDGTEAFF. CDR3 nucleotides: TGCGCCAGCAGCTTGGTCAGTGATGGCACTGAAGCTTTCTTT. The full variable domain, with the rest looked up from reference TRBV5-1 and TRBJ1-1, is KAGVTQTPRYLIKTRGQQVTLSCSPISGHRSVSWYQQTPGQGLQFLFEYFSETQRNKGNFPGRFSGRQFSNSRSEMNVSTLELGDSALYLCASSLVSDGTEAFFGQGTRLTVV.

This clonotype was seen more than once but under ten times. The V call is TRBV29-1, the J call TRBJ2-1, with D perhaps being TRBD1 or TRBD2 (5 bases each). This CDR3 is built from 12 residues. CDR1 is SQVTM, CDR2 ANQGSEA, per germline. V gave up 7 bases and J gave up 9 bases, with 16 bases separating them. Written as DNA, the CDR3 is TGCAGCGCCGTCCCCGGGGCAGCTGAGCAGTTCTTC. It yields the protein CSAVPGAAEQFF.

The chain combines TRBV10-3 with TRBJ2-3; 8 bases match TRBD2. V lost 11 bases to trimming and J lost 1 base; unmatched junction nucleotides: 11. Germline V gene lookup returns CDR1 ENHRY and CDR2 SYGVKD. This CDR3 contains 15 residues. The chain's CDR3 is CAARTLAGGTDTQYF. DNA for the CDR3: TGTGCCGCCAGGACCCTAGCGGGCGGCACAGATACGCAGTATTTT.

This chain connects TRBV29-1 to TRBJ2-2; D unresolved. The CDR3 runs to 13 residues. V was pared by 6 bases and J by 0 bases, with 8 bases between. CDR1 is SQVTM, CDR2 ANQGSEA, per germline. The CDR3 here is CSVVEPNTGELFF. As DNA, the CDR3 is TGCAGCGTGGTCGAACCGAACACCGGGGAGCTGTTTTTT.

This chain uses TRBV6-2 or TRBV6-3 with TRBJ1-4; D remains ambiguous. V was shortened by 1 base and J by 7 bases, with 19 bases between the two germline ends. Germline V gene sequence: CDR1 MNHEY, CDR2 SVGEGT. The CDR3 extends over 17 amino acids. This CDR3 is CASSYLDRWLESEKLFF. DNA of the CDR3: TGTGCCAGCAGTTACTTGGATCGGTGGCTTGAAAGTGAAAAACTGTTTTTT.

This clonotype came up many times. The rearrangement uses TRBV12-3 or TRBV12-4 and TRBJ1-2; no clear D. V lost 8 bases and J lost 4, with 8 bases in between. The CDR3 has 11 residues. The CDR3 is CASGDSYGYTF. The CDR3 nucleotides are TGTGCCAGCGGAGACTCCTATGGCTACACCTTC.

The V call is TRBV7-8, the J call TRBJ1-5; the D is unclear. The V end was cut by 1 base, the J end by 6 bases, with 7 bases between. CDR1 is SGHVS, CDR2 FQNEAQ, per germline. CDR3 length equals 13 residues. The CDR3 nucleotides read TGTGCCAGCAGCTTAGTTTCGGGTCAGCCCCAGCATTTT. Protein: CASSLVSGQPQHF.

The chain combines TRBV5-6 with TRBJ1-2; the D gene is possibly TRBD1 (5 bases). The CDR3 loop spans 13 amino acids. V was clipped by 2 bases and J by 4 bases, with 9 bases between them. Germline assignment: CDR1 SGHDT and CDR2 YYEEEE. The CDR3 reads CASSFGDSYGYTF. The CDR3, as DNA: TGTGCCAGCAGCTTTGGAGACAGCTATGGCTACACCTTC. The entire variable domain, with the rest obtained from reference TRBV5-6 and TRBJ1-2, is as follows: DAGVTQSPTHLIKTRGQQVTLRCSPKSGHDTVSWYQQALGQGPQFIFQYYEEEERQRGNFPDRFSGHQFPNYSSELNVNALLLGDSALYLCASSFGDSYGYTFGSGTRLTVV.

This clonotype was seen ten or more times. This chain uses TRBV15 with TRBJ2-1; unclear D gene. CDR3 length equals 15 residues. From germline, CDR1 is LNHNV and CDR2 YYDKDF (reference sequence). The ends were cut back, 3 bases at V and 1 base at J, with 10 bases in the middle. CDR3 protein: CATSSVALSYNEQFF. CDR3 coding DNA: TGTGCCACCAGCAGTGTAGCTTTATCCTACAATGAGCAGTTCTTC.

The chain is built from TRBV12-3 or TRBV12-4 and TRBJ2-7; D is ambiguous. V was cut by 5 bases and J by 4 bases, with 12 bases left in between. This CDR3 comprises 13 residues. In DNA form, the CDR3 reads TGTGCCAGCAGTCCCCCCCATCCTTACGAGCAGTACTTC. It codes for CASSPPHPYEQYF.

The chain carries TRBV11-3 and TRBJ2-6, with D possibly being TRBD1 or TRBD2 (6 bases each). V was cut by 4 bases and J by 0 bases, with 13 bases left in between. Germline CDR1 is SGHNT and CDR2 is YENEEA. The CDR3 is made up of 17 amino acids. The CDR3 bases are TGTGCCAGCAGCTCGGGAGAAGGGGGCTCTGGGGCCAACGTCCTGACTTTC. Translated: CASSSGEGGSGANVLTF.

V usage is TRBV6-1 and J usage is TRBJ1-2; no clear D gene. Trimming stripped 6 bases from V and 0 bases from J, with 17 bases between. The CDR3 length is 16 residues. Germline V CDR1 and CDR2: MNHNS, SASEGT. CDR3 sequence reads: CASSRLGSRPNYGYTF. CDR3 nucleotides: TGTGCCAGCAGCCGACTCGGGTCACGTCCTAACTATGGCTACACCTTC.

CDR3 nucleotide sequence: TGTGCCAGCAGCGCGGGACCGACTCCTAACTATGGCTACACCTTC. Protein: CASSAGPTPNYGYTF. The rearrangement joins TRBV7-8 to TRBJ1-2; TRBD1 might be the D (5 bases). CDR1 SGHVS and CDR2 FQNEAQ come from the germline V gene. The CDR3 extends over 15 amino acids. V lost 5 bases and J lost 0, with 13 bases in between.

V and J are TRBV27 and TRBJ1-5; TRBD1 matches at 9 bases. CDR3 size: 14 residues. The V segment lost 5 bases and the J segment 4 bases; nucleotides outside the gene matches: 3. Germline lookup yields CDR1 MNHEY and CDR2 SMNVEV (reference sequence). DNA for the CDR3: TGTGCCAGCAGTGGACAGGGGCAGAATCAGCCCCAGCATTTT. It codes for CASSGQGQNQPQHF.

This clonotype was recorded at least ten times. CDR3 in DNA: TGTGCCAGCAGCCCGTCGAGAGGGGAGACCCAGTACTTC. It encodes CASSPSRGETQYF. This sequence joins TRBV12-3 or TRBV12-4 and TRBJ2-5; TRBD2 is a possible D gene (5 bases). Between the trimmed V and J ends, which lost 6 bases and 5 bases, there was a span of 13 bases. The CDR3 extends over 13 amino acids.